Following are 31 T cell receptor beta chains from one sample sequenced in a study of T-cell reconstitution after alpha-beta-depleted transplantation in children. It was with unique molecular identifiers that the TCRbeta library was prepared. In TCRdb, the PCR reads were re-called with MiXCR into one record per CDR3 protein. The sample records hundreds of thousands of distinct CDR3 sequences, about a tenth being singletons. The sequenced sample was PBMCs from the stem cell graft donor, obtained from the stem cell graft. Source of these receptors: a human donor who donated a stem cell graft to a child with SCID.

Only a few counts were recorded for this clonotype. V gene TRBV3-1 combines with J gene TRBJ1-2; D is ambiguous. Trimming removed 1 base at V and 12 bases at J, with 12 bases between. This CDR3 contains 12 residues. CDR1 LGHDT and CDR2 YNNKEL come from the germline V gene (reference sequence). The CDR3 nucleotides are TGTGCCAGCAGCCAAGCACTTGATGGGCACACCTTC. Protein: CASSQALDGHTF.

This clonotype was seen only a few times. The chain joins TRBV12-3 or TRBV12-4 to TRBJ2-1, with a possible D match to TRBD2 (6 bases). V lost 5 bases to trimming and J lost 4 bases, with 12 bases between them. The CDR3 spans 14 residues. The CDR3 region is CASSPGDSYNEQFF. The CDR3 DNA reads TGTGCCAGCAGTCCTGGGGACTCTTACAATGAGCAGTTCTTC.

The rearrangement uses TRBV6-1 and TRBJ2-7, with D unclear. CDR1 MNHNS and CDR2 SASEGT come from the germline V gene. V shed 3 bases and J shed 3 bases, with 9 bases lying between them. The CDR3 runs to 13 residues. CDR3 bases: TGTGCCAGCAGTGACGTCCGGCACTACGAGCAGTACTTC. Protein product: CASSDVRHYEQYF.

This clonotype was counted at least ten times. The chain combines TRBV27 with TRBJ2-3; 7 nucleotides line up with TRBD1. The J segment lost 4 bases and the V segment lost 4 bases, leaving 5 bases of the junction unmatched. Germline lookup yields CDR1 MNHEY and CDR2 SMNVEV (reference sequence). This CDR3 region has 14 residues. Written as DNA, the CDR3 is TGTGCCAGCAGTTCAAGGGGGCGCCCAGATACGCAGTATTTT. It is translated as CASSSRGRPDTQYF.

This sequence joins TRBV7-2 and TRBJ2-7, with a weak D call TRBD1 (6 bases). The V end lost 1 base, the J end lost 4 bases, and 8 bases lay between the germline ends. Germline-derived CDR1 and CDR2 are SGHTA and FQGNSA. The CDR3 consists of 13 residues. The CDR3 DNA sequence: TGTGCCAGCAGCTTAGAGGGGGTTTACGAGCAGTACTTC. Residues: CASSLEGVYEQYF.

This clonotype was counted only a few times. V gene TRBV5-5 combines with J gene TRBJ2-3, with 7 bases aligning to TRBD2. V shed 4 bases, J shed 6 bases, and the junction held 8 bases outside the gene matches. Germline lookup yields CDR1 SGHKS and CDR2 YYEKEE (reference sequence). The CDR3 is made up of 14 amino acids. The CDR3 loop is CASSLAREVDTQYF. CDR3 sequence (DNA): TGTGCCAGCAGCCTGGCCCGGGAGGTGGATACGCAGTATTTT.

This clonotype was seen more than once but under ten times. The V call is TRBV2, the J call TRBJ2-3, with D perhaps matching TRBD1 (6 bases). Trimming removed 8 bases from V and 0 bases from J, with 15 bases in between. The CDR3 runs to 15 residues. Germline CDR1 reads SNHLY; CDR2 reads FYNNEI. CDR3 sequence: CASSVGALSTDTQYF. In nucleotides, the CDR3 is TGTGCCAGCTCCGTGGGGGCCCTCAGCACAGATACGCAGTATTTT. The entire variable domain, with the rest obtained from reference TRBV2 and TRBJ2-3, is as follows: EPEVTQTPSHQVTQMGQEVILRCVPISNHLYFYWYRQILGQKVEFLVSFYNNEISEKSEIFDDQFSVERPDGSNFTLKIRSTKLEDSAMYFCASSVGALSTDTQYFGPGTRLTVL.

The chain has TRBV7-9 and TRBJ2-7; maybe TRBD2 (6 bases). The germline gives CDR1 SEHNR, CDR2 FQNEAQ (reference sequence). This CDR3 has 13 residues. Trimming took off 4 bases at V and 5 bases at J, with 12 bases between the two ends. CDR3 sequence reads: CASSSMGGHEQYF. Written as DNA, the CDR3 is TGTGCCAGCAGCTCCATGGGAGGCCACGAGCAGTACTTC.

The chain employs TRBV5-1 and TRBJ2-2, with 8 bases matching TRBD1. The ends lost 0 bases at V and 5 bases at J; junction bases unmatched: 6. CDR1 and CDR2 (germline): SGHRS, YFSETQ. The CDR3 has 16 residues. The CDR3 spells CASSLGQGLQTGELFF. CDR3 nucleotide sequence: TGCGCCAGCAGCTTGGGACAGGGGCTGCAAACCGGGGAGCTGTTTTTT.

This clonotype was detected only a few times. The junction does not match germline at one end; this may be a read error. The rearrangement joins TRBV3-1 to TRBJ2-3; 9 nucleotides line up with TRBD1. The CDR3 covers 15 residues. The germline CDR1 and CDR2 sequences are LGHDT and YNNKEL (reference sequence). The CDR3 coding sequence is TGTGCCACCAGCAAAGTGGGGACAGGGACACATACGCAGTATTTT. This gives the protein CATSKVGTGTHTQYF.

A few counts support this clonotype. The chain uses TRBV6-1 and TRBJ2-3; D call uncertain. Per germline, CDR1 MNHNS and CDR2 SASEGT. Trimming pared 6 bases from V and 8 bases from J, leaving 21 bases between. The CDR3 is 15 amino acids. DNA of the CDR3: TGTGCCAGCAGCCCCCCTATTGCCCTGCACGCTACGCAGTATTTT. Its translation: CASSPPIALHATQYF.

This clonotype showed up many times. V and J are TRBV19 and TRBJ2-1, with D possibly TRBD2 on 5 matching bases. The CDR3 length is 13 residues. Germline V lookup: CDR1 LNHDA, CDR2 SQIVND (reference sequence). V shed 3 bases and J shed 3 bases, with 6 bases lying between them. The DNA for the CDR3 is TGTGCCAGTAGTATTGGACTCTACAATGAGCAGTTCTTC. It codes for CASSIGLYNEQFF.

This clonotype was detected a few times. The chain is built from TRBV29-1 and TRBJ1-2; 7 bases are a match to TRBD1. This CDR3 is 12 amino acids long. V was pared by 6 bases and J by 8 bases, with 9 bases of the junction left unmatched. CDR1 is SQVTM, CDR2 ANQGSEA, per germline. CDR3 DNA: TGCAGCGTAGCTGAGGGGGCTATAGGCTACACCTTC. As protein: CSVAEGAIGYTF.

Only a few counts were recorded for this clonotype. The chain uses TRBV9 and TRBJ2-7; D gene ambiguous. This CDR3 has 15 residues. The germline V and J ends were trimmed by 3 bases and 3 bases, with 16 bases remaining between them. Per germline, CDR1 SGDLS and CDR2 YYNGEE. The DNA for the CDR3 is TGTGCCAGCAGCGCAGACTTTAATCCTAACTACGAGCAGTACTTC. Translated: CASSADFNPNYEQYF.

The chain links TRBV5-1 to TRBJ2-7, with 9 nucleotides matching TRBD1. Trimming removed 0 bases from V and 6 bases from J; junction bases left unmatched: 7. This CDR3 has 15 residues. Germline CDR1 reads SGHRS; CDR2 reads YFSETQ. The CDR3 region is CASSLDGTGIREQYF. Here the CDR3 DNA reads TGCGCCAGCAGCTTGGACGGGACAGGGATACGCGAGCAGTACTTC. Full variable domain (missing parts from reference TRBV5-1 and TRBJ2-7): KAGVTQTPRYLIKTRGQQVTLSCSPISGHRSVSWYQQTPGQGLQFLFEYFSETQRNKGNFPGRFSGRQFSNSRSEMNVSTLELGDSALYLCASSLDGTGIREQYFGPGTRLTVT.

The J gene is TRBJ2-3, the V gene TRBV5-1; D possibly corresponds to TRBD1 (5 bases). The germline gives CDR1 SGHRS, CDR2 YFSETQ. The V end lost 0 bases, the J end lost 3 bases, and 8 bases lay between the germline ends. This CDR3 contains 14 residues. CDR3 in amino acids: CASSLVRGTDTQYF. The CDR3 DNA reads as TGCGCCAGCAGCTTGGTTAGGGGAACAGATACGCAGTATTTT.

This clonotype came up a few times. The chain couples TRBV29-1 to TRBJ2-1, with D possibly called TRBD1 or TRBD2 (7 bases each). Germline lookup yields CDR1 SQVTM and CDR2 ANQGSEA. The CDR3 extends over 13 amino acids. Trimming took 7 bases from V and 9 from J, leaving 19 bases between them. The CDR3 protein is CSGVPGGASEQFF. CDR3 coding DNA: TGCAGCGGTGTCCCAGGGGGGGCGAGTGAGCAGTTCTTC.

The V and J genes are TRBV6-4 and TRBJ2-3; the D is unclear. The CDR3 spans 14 residues. Germline CDR1 and CDR2: MRHNA and SNTAGT. V lost 4 bases and J 0 bases, leaving 8 bases between the germline ends. CDR3 nucleotides: TGTGCCAGCAGTGCGAGATGGAGCACAGATACGCAGTATTTT. Its translation is CASSARWSTDTQYF.

There are many counts of this clonotype. The chain combines TRBV12-3 or TRBV12-4 with TRBJ2-2; D is perhaps TRBD1 (5 bases). This CDR3 region has 13 residues. The V end lost 6 bases, the J end lost 6 bases, and 11 bases lay between the germline ends. The CDR3 nucleotides are TGTGCCAGCAGAGATATAGGGGCCGGGGAGCTGTTTTTT. Protein sequence: CASRDIGAGELFF.

This clonotype occurred many times. The chain recombines TRBV10-3 with TRBJ1-1; a weak D match, TRBD1 (6 bases). This CDR3 has 14 amino acids. CDR1 is ENHRY, CDR2 SYGVKD, per germline. Between the trimmed V and J ends, which lost 2 bases and 1 base, there was a span of 8 bases. The CDR3 region is CAISETGANTEAFF. The CDR3 coding sequence is TGTGCCATCAGTGAGACGGGGGCGAACACTGAAGCTTTCTTT.

This sequence joins TRBV6-1 and TRBJ1-6; 8 bases line up with TRBD1. CDR1 MNHNS and CDR2 SASEGT come from the germline V gene. J gave up 7 bases and V 3 bases, and 5 bases lay outside the gene matches. The length of the CDR3 is 15 residues. The CDR3 protein is CASSDQGAKNSPLHF. The CDR3 DNA follows: TGTGCCAGCAGTGATCAGGGGGCAAAAAATTCACCCCTCCACTTT.

Only a few counts were recorded for this clonotype. The rearrangement joins TRBV20-1 to TRBJ2-1; D is possibly TRBD1 or TRBD2 (5 bases each). With 0 bases removed from V and 0 bases from J, the gap between germline ends came to 15 bases. CDR3 length: 17 residues. CDR1 and CDR2 (germline): DFQATT, SNEGSKA (reference sequence). For the CDR3, the DNA is TGCAGTGCTAGAGAGGGACGCGTTGGCAGCTCCTACAATGAGCAGTTCTTC. Translating gives CSAREGRVGSSYNEQFF.

This chain uses TRBV10-3 with TRBJ2-6; D remains ambiguous. Germline V gene data show CDR1 as ENHRY and CDR2 as SYGVKD. The CDR3 has 15 residues. The V end lost 4 bases, the J end lost 0 bases, and 7 bases lay between the germline ends. This chain's CDR3 is CAISVQPSGANVLTF. As DNA, the CDR3 is TGTGCCATCAGTGTCCAACCCTCTGGGGCCAACGTCCTGACTTTC.

The V gene is TRBV29-1, the J gene TRBJ2-2, with D unclear. Germline assignment: CDR1 SQVTM and CDR2 ANQGSEA. V gave up 4 bases and J gave up 6 bases, with 15 bases separating them. This CDR3 is 14 amino acids long. CDR3 nucleotide sequence: TGCAGCGTTGTGCCGGGTATGGTAGCCGGGGAGCTGTTTTTT. Amino acids: CSVVPGMVAGELFF.

This clonotype was observed a handful of times. This chain connects TRBV5-1 to TRBJ2-3; no clear D. V lost 4 bases to trimming and J lost 1 base, with 19 bases between them. Germline loops: CDR1 SGHRS, CDR2 YFSETQ. There are 17 residues in the CDR3. CDR3 amino acids: CASSLLPGSFRTDTQYF. CDR3 nucleotides: TGCGCCAGCAGCCTGCTGCCCGGCTCCTTTCGCACAGATACGCAGTATTTT.

The J gene is TRBJ2-3, the V gene TRBV6-5, with 7 bases identical to TRBD1. V lost 1 base, J lost 1 base, and 2 bases stayed unmatched. Germline CDR1 reads MNHEY; CDR2 reads SVGAGI. CDR3 length: 15 residues. CDR3 in amino acids: CASSYYRGGTDTQYF. The CDR3 coding sequence is TGTGCCAGCAGTTACTACAGGGGCGGCACAGATACGCAGTATTTT.

This clonotype has more than one count but fewer than ten. This chain uses TRBV7-2 with TRBJ2-7; TRBD2 agrees at 9 bases. The germline gives CDR1 SGHTA, CDR2 FQGNSA. Trimming took 0 bases from V and 6 from J; bases not matched to a gene: 6. The CDR3 contains 15 residues. The CDR3 nucleotides read TGTGCCAGCAGCTTAGCGTTGCGGGGGGGCCCCGAGCAGTACTTC. Translated: CASSLALRGGPEQYF. The variable domain in full, with the rest retrieved from reference TRBV7-2 and TRBJ2-7, is GAGVSQSPSNKVTEKGKDVELRCDPISGHTALYWYRQSLGQGLEFLIYFQGNSAPDKSGLPSDRFSAERTGGSVSTLTIQRTQQEDSAVYLCASSLALRGGPEQYFGPGTRLTVT.

This chain's CDR3 is CSARVATETYNEQFF. The CDR3 DNA reads TGCAGTGCTAGAGTGGCTACGGAAACCTACAATGAGCAGTTCTTC. The rearrangement uses TRBV20-1 and TRBJ2-1; no clear D gene. This CDR3 comprises 15 residues. Germline CDR1 DFQATT, CDR2 SNEGSKA (reference sequence). V was pared by 1 base and J by 2 bases, with 12 bases between.

This clonotype showed up just once. Written as DNA, the CDR3 is TGTGCCACCTCCCATACGACCGGAAACACTGAAGCTTTCTTT. Encoded protein: CATSHTTGNTEAFF. The gene calls are TRBV12-3 or TRBV12-4 and TRBJ1-1; D call uncertain. The CDR3 spans 14 residues. V was clipped by 10 bases and J by 2 bases, with 17 bases between them.

This clonotype has ten or more counts. V usage is TRBV12-3 or TRBV12-4 and J usage is TRBJ2-1; tentative D call: TRBD2 (5 bases). Trimming pared 2 bases from V and 8 bases from J, leaving 13 bases between. The CDR3 spans 14 residues. This CDR3 is CASSLRRRSDEQFF. The CDR3 bases are TGTGCCAGCAGTTTAAGACGGAGGTCGGATGAGCAGTTCTTC.

This clonotype came up many times. The rearrangement joins TRBV28 to TRBJ2-1, with TRBD2 identical over 9 bases. The CDR3 spans 15 residues. J lost 4 bases, V lost 4 bases, and 5 bases had no gene match. Germline CDR1 MDHEN, CDR2 SYDVKM. The CDR3 is CASSSRGGVYNEQFF. The CDR3, as DNA: TGTGCCAGCAGTTCCCGCGGGGGGGTGTACAATGAGCAGTTCTTC.